This T cell receptor beta chain was sequenced during a study of T cell responses to AZD1222 COVID-19 vaccine. Assay: immunoSEQ multiplex PCR; the TCRdb copy retains only in-frame clones and omits some. The data contain about 120,000 clones, roughly 84% of them singletons. The CDR3 extends over 18 amino acids. V was clipped by 1 base and J by 0 bases; unmatched bases: 3. Germline CDR1 is MGHRA and CDR2 is YSYEKL. The V gene is TRBV4-1, the J gene TRBJ2-1; 13 bases match TRBD2. Specimen: peripheral blood, collected on day 0 of AZD1222 vaccination. The clonotype originates from an adult in good health. The CDR3 nucleotides are TGCGCCAGCAGCCAAGGACTAGCGGGGGGCAACTCCTACAATGAGCAGTTCTTC. The encoded protein is CASSQGLAGGNSYNEQFF.